This TCR beta chain derives from a study of beta chain features in type 1 diabetes. The study, taken as a whole, reports: TCRB rearrangement may or may not be influenced by HLA type; here this remained unresolved. A moderate, significant TCRB CDR3 shortening appeared in type 1 diabetes across four CD4+ subsets.

This clone occurred a few times. The antigen is undetermined. Reverse transcription of all isolated RNA meant that expressed TCRB transcripts were sequenced. The table came from immunoSEQ multiplex PCR; TCRdb's copy has only in-frame clones and leaves some out. Here the sample spans 250,000 to 300,000 clones, around 22% being singletons. Trimming left V 3 bases short and J 6 bases short, with 12 bases between. Germline V gene sequence: CDR1 MNHNS, CDR2 SASEGT. There are 13 residues in the CDR3. Sequenced input: naive CD4+ T cells from blood. This chain uses TRBV6-1 with TRBJ2-7; weak D call: TRBD2 (6 bases). This sequence originates from a woman in her 30s with type 1 diabetes. CDR3 sequence: CASSEARRGEQYF. DNA for the CDR3: TGTGCCAGCAGTGAGGCACGGAGGGGCGAGCAGTACTTC.